This T cell receptor (beta chain) appears in the sequencing data of a study of blood T cell repertoires in COVID-19. Study summary: Whether acute or convalescent, the COVID-19 samples came from the United States, Italy and Spain. T cells, B-cell-depleted T cells, or PBMCs provided the cDNA or gDNA that served as material.

With 0 bases clipped from V and 8 bases from J, the junction kept 4 bases outside the gene matches. Germline assignment: CDR1 SGHRS and CDR2 YFSETQ. CDR3 length: 15 amino acids. In the original processing: Amplified reference gene primers provided the basis for estimating nucleated cell counts. Repertoires were generated with immunoSEQ multiplex PCR, while TCRdb's copy carries only in-frame clones and drops some. The D gene and trimming were derived from the DNA, and the V and J assignments and clone size from that table. The data hold roughly 80,000 clones, with 84% observed a single time. This chain connects TRBV5-1 to TRBJ2-1, with 11 bases aligning to TRBD1. This clonotype was obtained from a man aged 45 to 65 with acute or convalescent COVID-19. Sequencing used peripheral blood. The CDR3 sequence: CASSLAGQGAYEQFF. CDR3 nucleotides: TGCGCCAGCAGCTTGGCAGGACAGGGGGCGTATGAGCAGTTCTTC.